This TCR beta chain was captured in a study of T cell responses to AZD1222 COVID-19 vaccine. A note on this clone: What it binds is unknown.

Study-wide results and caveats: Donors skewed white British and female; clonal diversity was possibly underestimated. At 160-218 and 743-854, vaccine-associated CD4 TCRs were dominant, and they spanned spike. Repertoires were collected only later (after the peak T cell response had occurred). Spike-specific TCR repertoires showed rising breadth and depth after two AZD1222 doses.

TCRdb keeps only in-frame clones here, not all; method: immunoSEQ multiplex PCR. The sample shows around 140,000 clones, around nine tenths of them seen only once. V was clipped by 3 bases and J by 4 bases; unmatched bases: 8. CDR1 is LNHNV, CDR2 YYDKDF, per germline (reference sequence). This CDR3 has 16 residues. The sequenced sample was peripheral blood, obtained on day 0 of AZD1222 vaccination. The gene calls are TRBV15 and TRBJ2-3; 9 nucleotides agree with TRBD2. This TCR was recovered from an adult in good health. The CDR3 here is CATSRGAGGPADTQYF. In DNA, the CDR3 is TGTGCCACCAGCAGGGGTGCGGGGGGGCCGGCAGATACGCAGTATTTT.